This T cell receptor beta chain was documented in a study of blood T cell repertoires in COVID-19. About the research overall: Acute-phase and convalescent COVID-19 samples originated in the United States, Italy and Spain. T cells, B-cell-depleted T cells, or PBMCs provided the cDNA or gDNA that served as material.

In the original processing: Researchers report that nucleated cell counts were estimated from reference gene primer amplification. TCRdb's copy holds only in-frame clones and misses some; the assay was immunoSEQ multiplex PCR. V and J calls and clone size are given by that table; D and trimming were obtained from the DNA. Of about 670,000 clones listed, over 80% are singletons. The germline CDR1 and CDR2 sequences are LNHNV and YYDKDF (reference sequence). The CDR3 extends over 15 amino acids. Trimming took 5 bases from V and 0 from J, leaving 10 bases between them. The V call is TRBV15, the J call TRBJ2-2; D possibly corresponds to TRBD2 (5 bases). The sequenced sample consisted of peripheral blood. The sequence derives from a woman between 18 and 29 years old with acute or convalescent COVID-19. The CDR3 spells CATSERISNTGELFF. Written as DNA, the CDR3 is TGTGCCACCAGCGAGCGGATTTCGAACACCGGGGAGCTGTTTTTT.